A selection of T cell receptor beta chains follows, all from one sample in a study of T cell changes during pregnancy in multiple sclerosis. Sequencing used immunoSEQ multiplex PCR; TCRdb keeps in-frame clones, though not all of them. Of nearly 110,000 clones in the sample, about 90% were seen once. The source was peripheral blood, collected in the third trimester of pregnancy. Receptor source: a female donor in good health, enrolled as a control in a pregnancy study. CDR3s include the opening cysteine and the closing phenylalanine or tryptophan. A D gene is named only where the DNA matches it firmly. The listing skips clone size in some rows; elsewhere it reads once, few, many or a size class.

v_gene	j_gene	abundance	d_gene	len	CDR3aa	CDR3nt
TRBV2	TRBJ2-7	-	-	11	CASSGTYEQYF	TGTGCCAGCAGTGGGACTTACGAGCAGTACTTC
TRBV30	TRBJ1-4	-	-	15	CAWTFVSGSGEKLFF	TGTGCCTGGACGTTTGTGTCAGGGTCGGGTGAAAAACTGTTTTTT
TRBV10-1	TRBJ1-2	-	TRBD1	19	CASSESFFGTGGYNYGYTF	TGCGCCAGCAGTGAGTCCTTCTTTGGGACAGGGGGATATAACTATGGCTACACCTTC
TRBV5-6	TRBJ1-1	-	-	13	CASSLFQGGSNFF	TGTGCCAGCAGCTTGTTTCAGGGAGGGTCTAATTTCTTT
TRBV10-3	TRBJ1-2	-	-	15	CAITRRNRTGYGYTF	TGTGCCATCACCCGACGAAACAGGACGGGCTATGGCTACACCTTC
TRBV5-1	TRBJ2-2	-	TRBD1	11	CASRDREELFF	TGCGCCAGCAGAGACAGGGAGGAGCTGTTTTTT
TRBV15	TRBJ2-7	-	-	14	CATSRVPVFYEQYF	TGTGCCACCAGCAGAGTCCCGGTATTCTACGAGCAGTACTTC
TRBV7-2	TRBJ2-5	-	-	11	CASSRQETQYF	TGTGCCAGCAGCCGCCAAGAGACCCAGTACTTC
TRBV30	TRBJ1-1	-	-	12	CAWGRRFTEAFF	TGTGCCTGGGGCAGGAGGTTCACTGAAGCTTTCTTT
TRBV30	TRBJ1-6	-	-	14	CAWSVGQGYSPLHF	TGTGCCTGGAGTGTAGGGCAGGGATATTCACCCCTCCACTTT
TRBV7-9	TRBJ1-2	-	-	14	CASSSTGDYYGYTF	TGTGCCAGCAGCTCGACAGGCGATTACTATGGCTACACCTTC
TRBV14	TRBJ1-2	-	TRBD1	17	CASSQDVGQGANYGYTF	TGTGCCAGCAGCCAAGATGTGGGTCAGGGGGCTAACTATGGCTACACCTTC
TRBV7-2	TRBJ1-1	-	-	13	CASSLGWQGQAFF	TGTGCCAGCAGCTTAGGTTGGCAGGGTCAAGCTTTCTTT
TRBV7-3	TRBJ2-3	-	-	17	CASSLTPWETDTDTQYF	TGTGCCAGCAGCTTAACCCCTTGGGAGACCGACACAGATACGCAGTATTTT
TRBV5-4	TRBJ1-3	-	-	14	CASSEQGTGNTIYF	TGTGCCAGCAGCGAACAGGGAACTGGAAACACCATATATTTT
TRBV9	TRBJ2-2	-	TRBD1	18	CASSVMPSGTGRTGELFF	TGTGCCAGCAGCGTTATGCCATCCGGGACAGGGAGAACCGGGGAGCTGTTTTTT
TRBV11-3	TRBJ2-5	-	TRBD2	16	CASSFGRLAGEETQYF	TGTGCCAGCAGCTTTGGCCGTCTAGCGGGGGAAGAGACCCAGTACTTC
TRBV28	TRBJ1-4	-	TRBD1	13	CASRDRERKKLFF	TGTGCCAGCAGGGACAGGGAACGGAAAAAACTGTTTTTT
TRBV5-1	TRBJ2-7	-	-	14	CASSLETVTYEQYF	TGCGCCAGCAGCCTAGAGACAGTGACCTACGAGCAGTACTTC
TRBV5-4	TRBJ1-2	-	-	14	CASSFASGVYGYTF	TGTGCCAGCAGCTTCGCGTCGGGAGTATATGGCTACACCTTC
TRBV27	TRBJ1-2	-	-	13	CASWSAAYRGYTF	TGTGCCAGCTGGTCCGCTGCTTATCGGGGCTACACCTTC
TRBV1	TRBJ2-5	-	-	16	CTSSQHPQGDKETQYF	TGCACCAGCAGCCAACACCCTCAGGGGGATAAAGAGACCCAGTACTTC
TRBV7-9	TRBJ1-1	-	-	13	CASSFLQSSEAFF	TGTGCCAGCAGCTTTCTACAGAGTAGTGAAGCTTTCTTT
TRBV6-5	TRBJ1-2	-	-	15	CASSYGQSANYGYTF	TGTGCCAGCAGTTACGGCCAGTCAGCTAACTATGGCTACACCTTC
TRBV6-5	TRBJ2-7	-	TRBD2	14	CASSYLAASYEQYF	TGTGCCAGCAGTTACCTAGCGGCCTCCTACGAGCAGTACTTC
TRBV5-1	TRBJ2-7	-	TRBD1	15	CASSSPRTGDDEQYF	TGCGCCAGCAGCTCTCCCCGGACAGGGGACGACGAGCAGTACTTC
TRBV9	TRBJ1-1	-	TRBD1	14	CASSGQGSGTEAFF	TGTGCCAGCAGCGGACAGGGGTCAGGCACTGAAGCTTTCTTT
TRBV6-6	TRBJ1-2	-	-	15	CASSPREGEHYGYTF	TGTGCCAGCAGCCCTAGGGAGGGGGAACACTATGGCTACACCTTC
TRBV29-1	TRBJ1-2	few	-	14	CSVEEQGPNYGYTF	TGCAGCGTTGAGGAACAGGGACCTAACTATGGCTACACCTTC
TRBV7-8	TRBJ1-2	-	-	14	CASSLGRQDYGYTF	TGTGCCAGCAGCTTAGGCCGACAGGACTATGGCTACACCTTC
TRBV7-2	TRBJ2-7	-	-	13	CASSFRTTYEQYF	TGTGCCAGCAGCTTCCGGACTACCTACGAGCAGTACTTC
TRBV4-1	TRBJ1-4	-	TRBD1	19	CASRRRQRTGTTENEKLFF	TGCGCCAGCCGCCGGAGACAACGGACAGGGACTACAGAAAATGAAAAACTGTTTTTT
TRBV5-8	TRBJ2-7	-	-	16	CASSLVGVGRDYEQYF	TGTGCCAGCAGCTTGGTTGGAGTTGGCAGGGACTACGAGCAGTACTTC
TRBV19	TRBJ2-5	once	TRBD1	14	CASTPTGGWETQYF	TGTGCCAGTACCCCAACAGGGGGCTGGGAGACCCAGTACTTC
TRBV7-2	TRBJ2-5	-	-	13	CASSYAGQETQYF	TGTGCCAGCAGCTACGCGGGGCAAGAGACCCAGTACTTC
TRBV10-3	TRBJ1-6	-	-	15	CAISGGGGGHSPLHF	TGTGCCATCAGTGGGGGGGGAGGGGGACATTCACCCCTCCACTTT
TRBV6-6	TRBJ2-1	-	TRBD1	14	CASSSGQLYNEQFF	TGTGCCAGCAGTTCGGGACAGCTCTACAATGAGCAGTTCTTC
TRBV15	TRBJ1-1	-	TRBD1	15	CATSRGGGRNTEAFF	TGTGCCACCAGCAGAGGAGGGGGCCGGAACACTGAAGCTTTCTTT
TRBV4-1	TRBJ1-2	-	-	12	CASSQGQQDRTF	TGCGCCAGCAGCCAAGGACAACAGGACCGCACCTTC
TRBV5-6	TRBJ1-1	-	-	14	CASSLDRWNTEAFF	TGTGCCAGCAGCTTGGACAGGTGGAACACTGAAGCTTTCTTT
TRBV21-1	TRBJ2-1	-	-	17	CASSNSTSGFFVNEQFF	TGTGCCAGCAGCAACTCGACTAGCGGGTTTTTTGTCAATGAGCAGTTCTTC
TRBV6-6	TRBJ2-5	-	-	14	CASSYSRVKETQYF	TGTGCCAGCAGTTACTCGAGGGTGAAAGAGACCCAGTACTTC
TRBV5-6	TRBJ1-1	-	TRBD1	15	CASSGTGWGTAEAFF	TGTGCCAGCAGCGGGACAGGTTGGGGAACGGCTGAAGCTTTCTTT
TRBV5-1	TRBJ2-7	-	TRBD2	18	CASSSPGTSGGPSYEQYF	TGCGCCAGCAGCTCCCCCGGGACTAGCGGGGGGCCTTCCTACGAGCAGTACTTC
TRBV19	TRBJ2-3	-	-	12	CASRTGADTQYF	TGTGCCAGTAGAACAGGCGCAGATACGCAGTATTTT
TRBV27	TRBJ2-2	few	-	13	CASSLSASGELFF	TGTGCCAGCAGTTTATCGGCCTCCGGGGAGCTGTTTTTT
TRBV5-6	TRBJ1-1	-	-	15	CASSLFGGRDTEAFF	TGTGCCAGCAGCTTGTTTGGGGGCCGGGACACTGAAGCTTTCTTT
TRBV4-2	TRBJ2-7	-	TRBD2	16	CASSIVVRTRYREQYF	TGTGCCAGCAGCATAGTAGTGAGGACTAGATACCGCGAGCAGTACTTC
TRBV30	TRBJ1-1	-	-	12	CGGGRGNTEAFF	TGTGGGGGGGGGAGGGGAAACACTGAAGCTTTCTTT
TRBV27	TRBJ1-4	-	-	11	CASSKNEKLFF	TGTGCCAGCAGCAAAAATGAAAAACTGTTTTTT
TRBV30	TRBJ1-3	-	-	13	CAWGQFSGNTIYF	TGTGCCTGGGGACAGTTCTCTGGAAACACCATATATTTT
TRBV6-5	TRBJ2-7	-	TRBD1	15	CASSTQGFGPYEQYF	TGTGCCAGCAGCACACAGGGGTTCGGTCCCTACGAGCAGTACTTC
TRBV7-9	TRBJ2-7	-	TRBD2	18	CASSSGTSGGTISYGQYF	TGTGCCAGCAGCTCCGGGACTAGCGGGGGGACTATCTCCTACGGTCAGTACTTC
TRBV27	TRBJ1-1	-	-	20	CASSWVGPGMPQPMNTEAFF	TGTGCCAGCAGTTGGGTCGGCCCAGGTATGCCCCAGCCCATGAACACTGAAGCTTTCTTT
TRBV13	TRBJ1-3	once	-	14	CASSPTGTRNTIYF	TGTGCCAGCAGCCCGACAGGAACTAGAAACACCATATATTTT
TRBV6-6	TRBJ2-1	once	-	15	CASSPVGGGYNEQFF	TGTGCCAGCAGCCCCGTTGGGGGCGGGTACAATGAGCAGTTCTTC
TRBV2	TRBJ2-4	-	-	15	CASSDNREGKNIQYF	TGTGCCAGCAGTGACAACAGGGAAGGGAAAAACATTCAGTACTTC
TRBV15	TRBJ1-4	-	-	18	CATSRVGVVGGENEKLFF	TGTGCCACCAGCAGAGTAGGTGTCGTAGGGGGTGAAAATGAAAAACTGTTTTTT
TRBV10-3	TRBJ2-7	-	TRBD1	15	CAISFHDRGPLEQYF	TGTGCCATCAGTTTCCACGACAGGGGGCCCCTGGAGCAGTACTTC